These 22 T cell receptor beta chains share one sample of origin, sequenced in a study of blood T cell repertoires in COVID-19. Some clones are missing from TCRdb's copy, which holds only in-frame ones; the method was immunoSEQ multiplex PCR. Altogether about 170,000 clones are present, under 90% being singletons, with the ten largest covering roughly 1.9%. The material sequenced was peripheral blood. The receptor source for this set is a woman of 80 years or more with acute or convalescent COVID-19.

This clone has only one observation. This chain joins TRBV5-1 and TRBJ1-3; D ambiguous. CDR3 size: 16 residues. Per germline, CDR1 SGHRS and CDR2 YFSETQ. Trimming shortened V by 0 bases and J by 4 bases, and 14 bases separated the two germline ends. CDR3 protein: CASSLAVGQRGNTIYF. In nucleotides, the CDR3 is TGCGCCAGCAGCTTGGCCGTCGGGCAGCGGGGAAACACCATATATTTT.

The gene calls are TRBV14 and TRBJ2-1; D is uncertain. In germline, CDR1 is SGHDN, CDR2 FVKESK. Trimming removed 3 bases at V and 10 bases at J, with 13 bases between. The CDR3 has 13 residues. The CDR3 DNA reads as TGTGCCAGCAGCCACGTATCGGGTCGGGAGCAGTTCTTC. It specifies CASSHVSGREQFF.

This chain links TRBV6-2 or TRBV6-3 with TRBJ1-2, with D possibly being TRBD1 (6 bases). Trimming removed 5 bases at V and 4 bases at J, with 8 bases between. The CDR3 runs 12 residues. Germline assignment: CDR1 MNHEY and CDR2 SVGEGT. In DNA form, the CDR3 reads TGTGCCAGCAGTAAACAGGGCTATGGCTACACCTTC. Protein: CASSKQGYGYTF.

The chain carries TRBV6-6 and TRBJ1-1; tentatively, D is TRBD1 (6 bases). From germline, CDR1 is MNHNY and CDR2 SVGAGI (reference sequence). The CDR3 contains 15 residues. V was clipped by 5 bases and J by 1 base, with 14 bases between them. The CDR3 nucleotides read TGTGCCAGCAGTGGCCTAAAGACAGGGAACACTGAAGCTTTCTTT. It translates to CASSGLKTGNTEAFF.

The V gene is TRBV6-4, the J gene TRBJ2-2; TRBD1 matches at 8 bases. V shed 8 bases and J 7 bases; nucleotides not matched to a gene: 6. The V gene's germline CDR1 is MRHNA and CDR2 SNTAGT. This CDR3 has 13 amino acids. The CDR3 nucleotides are TGTGCCAGCCGGACGACAGGGGACGGGGAGCTGTTTTTT. It translates to CASRTTGDGELFF.

The CDR3 region is CASSPPIKGGDGYTF. The CDR3 nucleotides are TGTGCCAGCTCACCACCAATTAAGGGAGGCGATGGCTACACCTTC. This chain uses TRBV18 with TRBJ1-2; D uncertain. Germline lookup yields CDR1 KGHSH and CDR2 LQKENI. The V and J ends lost 0 bases and 6 bases respectively, with 14 bases between them. The CDR3 consists of 15 residues.

The chain links TRBV5-1 to TRBJ1-2; TRBD1 might be the D (5 bases). Germline V lookup: CDR1 SGHRS, CDR2 YFSETQ. Trimming removed 2 bases from V and 4 bases from J, with 15 bases in between. There are 15 residues in the CDR3. CDR3 sequence (DNA): TGCGCCAGCAGCTTAAGCGGGATCGGGGCCTATGGCTACACCTTC. Protein sequence: CASSLSGIGAYGYTF.

The chain employs TRBV19 and TRBJ2-1; a possible D gene is TRBD2 (6 bases). Germline CDR1 is LNHDA and CDR2 is SQIVND (reference sequence). Trimming left V 1 base short and J 4 bases short, with 8 bases between. The CDR3 contains 14 residues. CDR3 in amino acids: CASSIGGGYNEQFF. In DNA form, the CDR3 reads TGTGCCAGTAGTATAGGTGGGGGGTACAATGAGCAGTTCTTC.

V is TRBV2 and J is TRBJ2-1, with TRBD1 identical over 10 bases. This CDR3 spans 15 amino acids. With 4 bases clipped from V and 2 bases from J, the junction kept 2 bases outside the gene matches. The V gene's germline CDR1 is SNHLY and CDR2 FYNNEI. This chain's CDR3 is CASSGDRGPYNEQFF. For the CDR3, the DNA is TGTGCCAGCAGTGGGGACAGGGGTCCCTACAATGAGCAGTTCTTC.

The V call is TRBV7-2, the J call TRBJ2-1; 7 bases line up with TRBD2. CDR1 SGHTA and CDR2 FQGNSA come from the germline V gene. Trimming at V came to 4 bases and at J to 12 bases, leaving 15 bases not matched to a gene. The CDR3 loop spans 15 amino acids. CDR3 nucleotides: TGTGCCAGCAGCTCACTCCGGTCTAGCGGTGTAGGGCAGTTCTTC. This translates into CASSSLRSSGVGQFF.

The gene calls are TRBV2 and TRBJ1-5, with 8 positions matching TRBD1. The J segment lost 1 base and the V segment lost 7 bases, leaving 3 bases of the junction unmatched. Germline lookup yields CDR1 SNHLY and CDR2 FYNNEI. The CDR3 consists of 14 residues. The DNA of the CDR3 is TGTGCCAGCAAGCAGGGGGCGAGCAATCAGCCCCAGCATTTT. Protein product: CASKQGASNQPQHF.

The chain combines TRBV5-4 with TRBJ2-7; 9 bases map to TRBD2. V was pared by 2 bases and J by 7 bases, with 7 bases of the junction left unmatched. The V gene's germline CDR1 is SGHNT and CDR2 YYREEE (reference sequence). The CDR3 runs to 14 residues. In DNA form, the CDR3 reads TGTGCCAGCAGCTTAGCGGGAGGCCGAAATGAGCAGTACTTC. Translated, it gives CASSLAGGRNEQYF.

This chain connects TRBV28 to TRBJ1-1; 10 bases are a match to TRBD1. Per the germline V gene, CDR1 is MDHEN and CDR2 is SYDVKM. Trimming removed 6 bases from V and 1 base from J; junction bases left unmatched: 8. The CDR3 sequence is 16 residues long. CDR3 protein: CASSRRQGARNTEAFF. CDR3 sequence (DNA): TGTGCCAGCAGCCGCCGACAGGGGGCTAGGAACACTGAAGCTTTCTTT.

CDR3 sequence reads: CASSYVGENQPQHF. The CDR3 nucleotides are TGTGCCAGCAGTTACGTTGGAGAAAATCAGCCCCAGCATTTT. The rearrangement uses TRBV6-2 or TRBV6-3 and TRBJ1-5; D gene uncertain. The germline CDR1 and CDR2 sequences are MNHEY and SVGEGT. The CDR3 covers 14 residues. V gave up 2 bases and J gave up 4 bases, with 9 bases separating them.

This rearrangement joins TRBV19 to TRBJ1-5; no firm D call. The CDR3 loop spans 16 amino acids. Germline lookup yields CDR1 LNHDA and CDR2 SQIVND (reference sequence). V dropped 3 bases and J dropped 1 base, with 13 bases sitting between them. This CDR3 is CASSIIGEESNQPQHF. The CDR3 bases are TGTGCCAGTAGTATTATTGGGGAGGAGAGCAATCAGCCCCAGCATTTT.

The V and J genes are TRBV21-1 and TRBJ2-7; the DNA was not used to check the table's D call, TRBD1. TRBV21-1 constitutes a pseudogene. The CDR3 extends over 12 amino acids. CDR3 residues: CASSKEQYEQYF. In DNA form, the CDR3 reads TGTGCCAGCAGCAAAGAACAGTACGAGCAGTACTTC.

The V call is TRBV7-8, the J call TRBJ2-1; TRBD2 aligns across 11 bases. V shed 5 bases and J 4 bases; nucleotides not matched to a gene: 4. Looked up from germline, CDR1 is SGHVS and CDR2 is FQNEAQ. The CDR3 covers 15 residues. CDR3 region: CASSTTSGGYNEQFF. The DNA for the CDR3 is TGTGCCAGCAGCACTACTAGCGGGGGATACAATGAGCAGTTCTTC.

The genes are TRBV24-1 and TRBJ2-5; possibly TRBD2 for D (6 bases). V lost 7 bases, J lost 5 bases, and 22 bases lay in between. CDR1 and CDR2 from the germline V gene are KGHDR and SFDVKD. This CDR3 has 16 residues. CDR3 sequence reads: CATRTRPGEVLETQYF. For the CDR3, the DNA is TGTGCCACCAGAACCCGCCCGGGAGAAGTGTTGGAGACCCAGTACTTC.

This clone has only one observation. V usage is TRBV30 and J usage is TRBJ2-1; D unresolved. Deletions cut 0 bases from V and 10 bases from J, with 7 bases between. Germline V lookup: CDR1 GTSNPN, CDR2 SVGIG (reference sequence). The CDR3 is 11 amino acids. CDR3 protein: CAWSVLREQFF. As DNA, the CDR3 is TGTGCCTGGAGTGTACTGCGGGAGCAGTTCTTC.

The chain carries TRBV7-7 and TRBJ2-5, with TRBD1 matching over 9 bases. Germline CDR1 is SSHAT and CDR2 is FNYEAQ (reference sequence). The V gene end was trimmed by 6 bases and the J gene end by 1 base; junction bases not matched to a gene: 6. The CDR3 has 15 amino acids. CDR3 loop: CASSQDRGSQETQYF. CDR3 sequence (DNA): TGTGCCAGCAGTCAAGACAGGGGGAGCCAAGAGACCCAGTACTTC.

V and J are TRBV4-3 and TRBJ1-2, with D possibly TRBD1 on 5 matching bases. Trimming removed 0 bases from V and 6 bases from J, with 11 bases in between. This CDR3 is 14 amino acids long. Per germline, CDR1 LGHNA and CDR2 YSLEER. Here the CDR3 reads CASSQDWGVDGYTF. CDR3 in DNA: TGCGCCAGCAGCCAAGATTGGGGGGTGGATGGCTACACCTTC.

To note about this clone: Other DNA sequences in the same sample also yield this CDR3. This CDR3 is CASSLVSGPGRGGYTF. CDR3 in DNA: TGTGCCAGCAGCTTAGTCAGTGGTCCGGGGAGGGGGGGCTACACCTTC. V usage is TRBV7-2 and J usage is TRBJ1-2; TRBD1 is a possible D gene (6 bases). The CDR3 length is 16 residues. Trimming shortened V by 1 base and J by 8 bases, and 20 bases separated the two germline ends. Germline V gene lookup returns CDR1 SGHTA and CDR2 FQGNSA.